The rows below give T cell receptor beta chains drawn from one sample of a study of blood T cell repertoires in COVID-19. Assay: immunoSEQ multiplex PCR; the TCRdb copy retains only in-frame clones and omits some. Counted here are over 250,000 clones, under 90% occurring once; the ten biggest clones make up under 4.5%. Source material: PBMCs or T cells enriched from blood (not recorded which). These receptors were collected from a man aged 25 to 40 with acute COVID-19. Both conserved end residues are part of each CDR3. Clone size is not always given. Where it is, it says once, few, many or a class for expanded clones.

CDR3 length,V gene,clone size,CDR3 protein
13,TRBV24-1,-,CATSVGGGQTQYF
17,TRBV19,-,CASSIAGQGGRNTEAFF
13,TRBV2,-,CATSGTGSEKLFF
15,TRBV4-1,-,CASSQELAANYGYTF
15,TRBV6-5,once,CASSYSQGSGNTIYF
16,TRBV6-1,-,CASSEASGAGNQPQHF
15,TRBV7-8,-,CASSLTGGSFGEQFF
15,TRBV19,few,CASSMSDANTGELFF
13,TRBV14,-,CASRRQGNTEAFF
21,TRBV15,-,CATSREITGLAGSRGQETQYF
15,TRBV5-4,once,CASRPAVGGTGELFF